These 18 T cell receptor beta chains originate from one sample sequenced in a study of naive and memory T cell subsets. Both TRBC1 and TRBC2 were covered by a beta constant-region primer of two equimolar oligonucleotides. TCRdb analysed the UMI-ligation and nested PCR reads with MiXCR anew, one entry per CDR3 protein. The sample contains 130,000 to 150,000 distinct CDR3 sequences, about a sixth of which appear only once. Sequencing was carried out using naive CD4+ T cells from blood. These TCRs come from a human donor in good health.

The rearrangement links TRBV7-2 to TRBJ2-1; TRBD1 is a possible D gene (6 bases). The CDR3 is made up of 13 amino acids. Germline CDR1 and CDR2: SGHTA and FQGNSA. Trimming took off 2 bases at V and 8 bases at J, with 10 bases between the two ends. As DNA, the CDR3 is TGTGCCAGCAGCTTATACAGGGAAGATGAGCAGTTCTTC. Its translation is CASSLYREDEQFF. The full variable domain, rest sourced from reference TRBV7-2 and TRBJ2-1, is GAGVSQSPSNKVTEKGKDVELRCDPISGHTALYWYRQSLGQGLEFLIYFQGNSAPDKSGLPSDRFSAERTGGSVSTLTIQRTQQEDSAVYLCASSLYREDEQFFGPGTRLTVL.

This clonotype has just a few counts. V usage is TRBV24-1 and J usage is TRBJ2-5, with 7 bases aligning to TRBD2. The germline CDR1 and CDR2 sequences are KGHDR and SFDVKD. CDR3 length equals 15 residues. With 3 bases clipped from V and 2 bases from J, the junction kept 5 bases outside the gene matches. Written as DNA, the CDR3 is TGTGCCACCAGTGATGCGGGACTAACTCAAGAGACCCAGTACTTC. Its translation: CATSDAGLTQETQYF.

The CDR3, as DNA: TGTGCCAGCAGCACAGGGTTGCACACTGAAGCTTTCTTT. It encodes CASSTGLHTEAFF. This chain connects TRBV7-9 to TRBJ1-1; possibly TRBD1 for D (6 bases). The germline gives CDR1 SEHNR, CDR2 FQNEAQ (reference sequence). Trimming left V 5 bases short and J 3 bases short, with 10 bases between. This CDR3 is built from 13 residues.

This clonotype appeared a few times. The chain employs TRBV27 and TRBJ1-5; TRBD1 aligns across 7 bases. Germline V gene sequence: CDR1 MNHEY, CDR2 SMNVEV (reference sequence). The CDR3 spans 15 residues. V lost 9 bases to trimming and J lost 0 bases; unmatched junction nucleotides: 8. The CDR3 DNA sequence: TGTGCCAGTAGCGGGACAGCATATAGCAATCAGCCCCAGCATTTT. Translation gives CASSGTAYSNQPQHF.

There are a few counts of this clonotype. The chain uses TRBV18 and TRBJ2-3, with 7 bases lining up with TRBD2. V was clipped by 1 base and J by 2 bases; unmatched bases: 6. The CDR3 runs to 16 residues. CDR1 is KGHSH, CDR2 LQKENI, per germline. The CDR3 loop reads CASSPQSAGVTDTQYF. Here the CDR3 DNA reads TGTGCCAGCTCACCACAATCGGCGGGAGTCACAGATACGCAGTATTTT.

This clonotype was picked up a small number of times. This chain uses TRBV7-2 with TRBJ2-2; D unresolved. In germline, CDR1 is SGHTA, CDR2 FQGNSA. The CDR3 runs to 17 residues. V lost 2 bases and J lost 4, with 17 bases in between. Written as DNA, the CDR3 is TGTGCCAGCAGCTTATCACCCAGTAGTTCGGGCACCGGGGAGCTGTTTTTT. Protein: CASSLSPSSSGTGELFF.

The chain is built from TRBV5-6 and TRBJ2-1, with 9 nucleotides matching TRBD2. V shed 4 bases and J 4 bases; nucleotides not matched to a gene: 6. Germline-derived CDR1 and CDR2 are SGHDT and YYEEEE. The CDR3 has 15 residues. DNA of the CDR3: TGTGCCAGCAGCACCATGACTAGCGGATACAATGAGCAGTTCTTC. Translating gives CASSTMTSGYNEQFF.

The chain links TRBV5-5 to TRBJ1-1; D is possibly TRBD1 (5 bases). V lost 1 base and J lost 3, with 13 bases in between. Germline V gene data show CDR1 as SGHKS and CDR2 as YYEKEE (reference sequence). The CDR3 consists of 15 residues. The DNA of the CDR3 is TGTGCCAGCAGCTTGTTTGGGGGAAGCGACACTGAAGCTTTCTTT. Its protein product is CASSLFGGSDTEAFF.

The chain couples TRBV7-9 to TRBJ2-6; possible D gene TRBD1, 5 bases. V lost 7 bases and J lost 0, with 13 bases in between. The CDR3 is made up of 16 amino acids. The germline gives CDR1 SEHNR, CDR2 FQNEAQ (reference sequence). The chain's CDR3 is CASTVLQVSGANVLTF. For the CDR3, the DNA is TGTGCCAGCACCGTCCTACAGGTCTCTGGGGCCAACGTCCTGACTTTC.

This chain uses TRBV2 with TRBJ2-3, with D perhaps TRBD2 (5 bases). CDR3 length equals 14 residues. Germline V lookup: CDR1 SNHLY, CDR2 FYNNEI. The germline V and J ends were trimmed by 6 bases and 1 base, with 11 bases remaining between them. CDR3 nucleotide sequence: TGTGCCAGCAGACTGTTGGGAGGCACAGATACGCAGTATTTT. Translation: CASRLLGGTDTQYF.

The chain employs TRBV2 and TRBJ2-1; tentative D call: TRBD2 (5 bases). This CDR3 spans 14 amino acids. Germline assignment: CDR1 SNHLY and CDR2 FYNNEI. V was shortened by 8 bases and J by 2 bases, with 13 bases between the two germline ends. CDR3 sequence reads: CASSVEEAYNEQFF. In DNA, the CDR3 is TGTGCCAGCTCCGTGGAGGAGGCCTACAATGAGCAGTTCTTC.

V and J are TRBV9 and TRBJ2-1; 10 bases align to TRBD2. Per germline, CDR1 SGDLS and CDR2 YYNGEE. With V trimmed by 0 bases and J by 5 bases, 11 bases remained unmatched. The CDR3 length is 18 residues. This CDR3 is CASSVEPSGRAENNEQFF. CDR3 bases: TGTGCCAGCAGCGTAGAACCCAGCGGGAGGGCCGAGAACAATGAGCAGTTCTTC. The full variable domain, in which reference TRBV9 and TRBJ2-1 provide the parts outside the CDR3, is DSGVTQTPKHLITATGQRVTLRCSPRSGDLSVYWYQQSLDQGLQFLIQYYNGEERAKGNILERFSAQQFPDLHSELNLSSLELGDSALYFCASSVEPSGRAENNEQFFGPGTRLTVL.

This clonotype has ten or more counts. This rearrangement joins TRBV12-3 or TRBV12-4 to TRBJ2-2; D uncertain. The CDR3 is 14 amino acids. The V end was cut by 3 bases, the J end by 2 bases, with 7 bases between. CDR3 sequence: CASSFAANTGELFF. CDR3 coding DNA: TGTGCCAGCAGTTTTGCGGCAAACACCGGGGAGCTGTTTTTT.

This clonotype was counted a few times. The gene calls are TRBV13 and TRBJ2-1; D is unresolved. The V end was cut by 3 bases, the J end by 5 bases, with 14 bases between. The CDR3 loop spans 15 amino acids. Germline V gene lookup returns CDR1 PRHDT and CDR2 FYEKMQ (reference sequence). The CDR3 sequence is CASSFVDRPHNEQFF. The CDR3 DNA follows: TGTGCCAGCAGCTTCGTGGACCGACCCCACAATGAGCAGTTCTTC.

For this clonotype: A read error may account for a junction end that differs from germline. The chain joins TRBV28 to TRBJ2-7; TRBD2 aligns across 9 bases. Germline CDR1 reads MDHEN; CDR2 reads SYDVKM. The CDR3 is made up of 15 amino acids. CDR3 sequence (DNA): TGTGTCAGCAGCCTAGAGACTAGCGGAATCTACGAGCAGTACTTC. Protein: CVSSLETSGIYEQYF.

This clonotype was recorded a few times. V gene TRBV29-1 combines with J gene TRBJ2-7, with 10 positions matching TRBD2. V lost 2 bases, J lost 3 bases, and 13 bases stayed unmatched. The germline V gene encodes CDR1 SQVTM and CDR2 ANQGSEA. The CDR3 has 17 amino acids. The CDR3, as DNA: TGCAGCGTTGAAAACCCAGCGGGAGGGTGCTGGGGCTACGAGCAGTACTTC. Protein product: CSVENPAGGCWGYEQYF.

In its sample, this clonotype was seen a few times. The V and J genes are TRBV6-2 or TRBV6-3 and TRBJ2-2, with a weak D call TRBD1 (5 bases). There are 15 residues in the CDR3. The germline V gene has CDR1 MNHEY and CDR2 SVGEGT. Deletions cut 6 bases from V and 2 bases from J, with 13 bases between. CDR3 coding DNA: TGTGCCAGCAGGCTTGGGGCGGCTAACACCGGGGAGCTGTTTTTT. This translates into CASRLGAANTGELFF.

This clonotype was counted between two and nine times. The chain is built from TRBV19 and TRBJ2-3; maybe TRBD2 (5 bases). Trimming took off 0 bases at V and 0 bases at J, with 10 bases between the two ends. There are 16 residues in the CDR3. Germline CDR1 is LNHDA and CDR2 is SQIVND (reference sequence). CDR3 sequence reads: CASSIDRGRSTDTQYF. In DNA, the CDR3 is TGTGCCAGTAGTATAGACCGGGGTAGGAGCACAGATACGCAGTATTTT.